This T cell receptor beta chain is drawn from a study of blood T cell repertoires in COVID-19. Original analysis: Nucleated cell counts were estimated from reference gene primer amplification. TCRdb keeps only in-frame clones here, not all; method: immunoSEQ multiplex PCR. That table furnishes V, J and clone size, whereas the DNA furnished D and trimming. The data show some 130,000 clones, around 86% seen once. Germline CDR1 reads MNHNY; CDR2 reads SVGAGI (reference sequence). Trimming shortened V by 5 bases and J by 5 bases, and 5 bases separated the two germline ends. The CDR3 is 11 amino acids. The V gene is TRBV6-6, the J gene TRBJ2-3; no clear D. This clonotype was obtained from a woman aged 45-60 years who had recovered from COVID-19. Sequencing was carried out using peripheral blood. The CDR3 DNA is TGTGCCAGCAGTGGCAGAGATACGCAGTATTTT. Translating gives CASSGRDTQYF.